The clone carrying this T cell receptor (beta chain) was seen a single time. Its antigen is unidentified. This specimen comes from a study of beta chain features in type 1 diabetes. In germline, CDR1 is MNHNS, CDR2 SASEGT. The CDR3 sequence is 14 residues long. V dropped 3 bases and J dropped 5; count of bases not matched to a gene: 4. Of the isolated RNA, all was reverse transcribed, and so the sequenced material was expressed TCRB transcripts. Clones were sequenced by immunoSEQ multiplex PCR, and TCRdb holds only the in-frame ones, with some missing. The profile covers some 660,000 clones, with around 15% appearing a single time and 0.035% to 0.045% taken by the ten largest. Findings and caveats of the study: The study found moderately but significantly shorter TCRB CDR3s in all four CD4+ subsets of Type 1 diabetes patients.

J is TRBJ1-5 and V is TRBV6-1, with TRBD1 matching 7 bases. The source is a man aged 18 to 29 with type 1 diabetes. Material for sequencing was naive CD4+ T cells from blood. This CDR3 reads CASSEGTGDQPQHF. DNA for the CDR3: TGTGCCAGCAGTGAGGGCACAGGGGATCAGCCCCAGCATTTT.